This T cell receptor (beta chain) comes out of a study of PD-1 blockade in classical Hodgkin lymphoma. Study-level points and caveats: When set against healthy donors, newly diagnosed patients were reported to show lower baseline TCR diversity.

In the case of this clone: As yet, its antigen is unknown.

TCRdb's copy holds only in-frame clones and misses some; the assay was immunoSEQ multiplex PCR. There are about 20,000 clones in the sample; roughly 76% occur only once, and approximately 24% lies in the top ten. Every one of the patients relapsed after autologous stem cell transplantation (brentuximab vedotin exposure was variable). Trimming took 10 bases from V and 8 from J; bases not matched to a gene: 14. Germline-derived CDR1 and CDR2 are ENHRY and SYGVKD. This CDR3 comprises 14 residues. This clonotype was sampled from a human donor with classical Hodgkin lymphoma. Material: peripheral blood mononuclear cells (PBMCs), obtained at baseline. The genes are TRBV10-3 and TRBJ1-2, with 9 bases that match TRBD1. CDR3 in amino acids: CATLETRDRVGYTF. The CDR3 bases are TGTGCCACCCTTGAAACCCGGGACAGGGTCGGCTACACCTTC.